This passage covers 4 T cell receptor beta chains from one sample sequenced in a study of cytomegalovirus exposure and HLA in healthy donors (TCRdb year 2017). The library came from the immunoSEQ multiplex PCR assay. For the multiplex PCR, a mixture combining 60 forward primers for TCR Vbeta segments and 13 reverse primers for TCR Jbeta segments was used. Sourced from immuneACCESS, this table was stored by TCRdb with only in-frame sequences that have V and J called. A share of the clones is absent; for the studies checked, an unresolved V gene accounts for under half, and the remainder has no known explanation. The sample data list about 130,000 clones, and approximately 71% of these were observed just once. The ten largest make up over 2.5% of the sample. Input material: PBMCs. The receptors here all came from a woman between 50 and 59 years old in good health and CMV-seronegative.

The gene calls are TRBV19 and TRBJ2-5; no firm D call. The CDR3 consists of 13 residues. V lost 3 bases and J lost 2, with 7 bases in between. The germline V gene has CDR1 LNHDA and CDR2 SQIVND (reference sequence). This CDR3 is CASSIAVQETQYF. In DNA, the CDR3 is TGTGCCAGTAGTATTGCGGTACAAGAGACCCAGTACTTC.

The chain links TRBV14 to TRBJ2-1, with TRBD2 matching 10 bases. Germline values: CDR1 SGHDN, CDR2 FVKESK. Unmatched junction bases numbered 4, after V lost 1 base and J lost 4 bases. The CDR3 consists of 16 residues. The CDR3 is CASSQGRLAGYNEQFF. CDR3 bases: TGTGCCAGCAGCCAAGGTCGACTAGCGGGTTACAATGAGCAGTTCTTC.

The table lists this clone with a few counts. The V call is TRBV6-6, the J call TRBJ2-1, with 8 bases lining up with TRBD2. The CDR3 is 15 residues long. J gave up 6 bases and V 6 bases, and 10 bases lay outside the gene matches. Germline V gives CDR1 MNHNY, CDR2 SVGAGI (reference sequence). CDR3 in DNA: TGTGCCAGCAGCCTTGGCGGGAGGAGAAGCAATGAGCAGTTCTTC. This gives the protein CASSLGGRRSNEQFF.

The chain employs TRBV27 and TRBJ2-3; 11 nucleotides align to TRBD2. The germline V gene has CDR1 MNHEY and CDR2 SMNVEV (reference sequence). CDR3 size: 16 residues. Losses at the gene ends were 8 bases for V and 2 bases for J; bases not matched to a gene: 9. In DNA, the CDR3 is TGTGCCAGCGGACTAGCGGGCGCAATCTACACAGATACGCAGTATTTT. Residues: CASGLAGAIYTDTQYF.